A few counts support the clone carrying this T cell receptor beta chain. This sample stems from a study of PD-1 blockade in mismatch repair-deficient tumors. The CDR3 consists of 14 residues. The germline V gene has CDR1 MDHEN and CDR2 SYDVKM. With 9 bases removed from V and 0 bases from J, the gap between germline ends came to 12 bases. Sequencing used immunoSEQ multiplex PCR; TCRdb keeps in-frame clones, though not all of them. In the table there are some 97,000 clones, 82% of which are singletons. This sequence was found in an adult with mismatch repair-deficient cancer. The chain carries TRBV28 and TRBJ2-1; a weak D match, TRBD1 (6 bases). Sequenced here: peripheral blood, sampled roughly 35 weeks after starting pembrolizumab. CDR3 residues: CASQGQTSYNEQFF. The CDR3 DNA follows: TGTGCCAGTCAGGGACAAACCTCCTACAATGAGCAGTTCTTC.